This T cell receptor (beta chain) was profiled in a study of shared clonotypes between healthy human individuals. Measured with immunoSEQ multiplex PCR; TCRdb has only the in-frame clones, and not every one. This sample yields millions of clones, of which 85% to 95% are seen a single time; about 0.13% belongs to the top ten. Germline lookup yields CDR1 MNHNS and CDR2 SASEGT. Trimming at V came to 6 bases and at J to 2 bases, leaving 3 bases not matched to a gene. This CDR3 has 14 residues. Remarks on this clone: Other DNA sequences in the sample encode the same CDR3.

The sample consisted of naive CD4+ T cells sorted from blood. Subset described: CD45RA+ positively selected. The chain recombines TRBV6-1 with TRBJ1-5; 8 nucleotides line up with TRBD1. The sequence derives from a man younger than 30 in good health. In nucleotides, the CDR3 is TGTGCCAGCAGCCCGGACAGGGGCAATCAGCCCCAGCATTTT. Translating it yields CASSPDRGNQPQHF.